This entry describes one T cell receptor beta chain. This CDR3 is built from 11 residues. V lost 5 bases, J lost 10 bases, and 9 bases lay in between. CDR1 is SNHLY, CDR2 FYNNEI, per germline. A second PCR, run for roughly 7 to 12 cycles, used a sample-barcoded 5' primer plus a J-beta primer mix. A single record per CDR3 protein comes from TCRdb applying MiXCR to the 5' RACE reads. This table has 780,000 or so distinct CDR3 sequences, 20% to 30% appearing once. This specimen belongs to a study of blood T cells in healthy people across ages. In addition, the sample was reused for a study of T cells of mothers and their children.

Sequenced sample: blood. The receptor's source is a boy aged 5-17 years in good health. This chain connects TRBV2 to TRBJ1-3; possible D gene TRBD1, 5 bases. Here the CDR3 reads CASSPGGTIYF. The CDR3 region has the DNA TGTGCCAGCAGTCCCGGGGGGACCATATATTTT.